This T cell receptor beta chain was obtained from a study of T cell repertoires in cytomegalovirus infection. Whole-study findings and limits: HLA-C-restricted CMV-specific TCR beta clonotypes were dominant in the ex vivo response.

This CDR3 comprises 17 residues. Germline lookup yields CDR1 SGHVS and CDR2 FQNEAQ. TCRdb reprocessed the reads via MiXCR and lists one record per CDR3 protein. The data contain some 920,000 distinct CDR3 sequences, around a third of them singletons. Worth noting for this clonotype: Its target is not known. One end of the junction does not line up with germline, which may come from a read error.

Sequences were derived from cultured CD8+ T cells from PBMCs, sampled from culture after CMV antigen stimulation. The chain recombines TRBV7-8 with TRBJ2-1, with a tentative D call TRBD2 (7 bases). The TCR sequence derives from a human donor in good health (CMV status not recorded). Some clones in this sample may be carry-over from other donors' samples. The CDR3 loop reads CVSSPGWAGAGYNEQFF. In DNA form, the CDR3 reads TGTGTCAGCAGCCCTGGATGGGCGGGGGCGGGATACAATGAGCAGTTCTTC.